The next 5 T cell receptor beta chains were all read from a single sample in a study of T cell repertoires in cytomegalovirus infection. One entry per CDR3 protein, called by TCRdb with MiXCR from the reads. There are roughly 640,000 distinct CDR3 sequences in the sample; approximately 24% occur only once, and less than 10% lies in the top ten. Sequenced material: CD8+ T cells from PBMCs. These receptors all come from a human donor in good health (CMV status not recorded). Some clones in this sample may be carry-over from other donors' samples.

V is TRBV6-2 or TRBV6-3 and J is TRBJ2-5; the match to TRBD2 covers 8 bases. The CDR3 contains 12 residues. Germline V gene data show CDR1 as MNHEY and CDR2 as SVGEGT. Trimming cost V 7 bases and J 10 bases; bases outside gene matches: 8. The CDR3 DNA is TGTGCCAGCAAACTCGGTCGGGGGGGCCAGTACTTC. The encoded protein is CASKLGRGGQYF.

In DNA, the CDR3 is TGTGCTAGTGCAGGGGGCGTGTACGAGCAGTACGTC. Protein product: CASAGGVYEQYV. This chain links TRBV12-5 with TRBJ2-7, with 8 bases aligning to TRBD1. There are 12 residues in the CDR3. The trim removed 7 bases at V and 4 bases at J, leaving 3 bases unmatched. Germline CDR1 reads LGHNT; CDR2 reads FRNRAP.

This clonotype was detected only a few times. This chain joins TRBV20-1 and TRBJ2-1; D possibly corresponds to TRBD2 (5 bases). Trimming removed 6 bases from V and 1 base from J, with 19 bases in between. Germline V CDR1 and CDR2: DFQATT, SNEGSKA (reference sequence). The CDR3 extends over 16 amino acids. The CDR3 nucleotides read TGCAGTGCCATTCCCCGAGGGTTCCAATCCTACAATGAGCAGTTCTTC. Its translation: CSAIPRGFQSYNEQFF.

CDR3 residues: CASSLGERVGTDTQYF. In DNA form, the CDR3 reads TGTGCCAGCAGCTTAGGCGAAAGGGTTGGGACAGATACGCAGTATTTT. This rearrangement joins TRBV7-2 to TRBJ2-3; D gene uncertain. The CDR3 sequence is 16 residues long. The ends were cut back, 1 base at V and 3 bases at J, with 14 bases in the middle. Germline V gives CDR1 SGHTA, CDR2 FQGNSA.

Ten or more counts support this clonotype. V usage is TRBV6-5 and J usage is TRBJ2-1; 7 bases are shared with TRBD1. Germline V CDR1 and CDR2: MNHEY, SVGAGI. CDR3 length: 15 residues. Germline trimming cut 0 bases from V and 6 bases from J; bases unmatched to any gene: 5. The CDR3 DNA is TGTGCCAGCAGTTACTCGAGGACAGGTAGCAATGAGCAGTTCTTC. This gives the protein CASSYSRTGSNEQFF.